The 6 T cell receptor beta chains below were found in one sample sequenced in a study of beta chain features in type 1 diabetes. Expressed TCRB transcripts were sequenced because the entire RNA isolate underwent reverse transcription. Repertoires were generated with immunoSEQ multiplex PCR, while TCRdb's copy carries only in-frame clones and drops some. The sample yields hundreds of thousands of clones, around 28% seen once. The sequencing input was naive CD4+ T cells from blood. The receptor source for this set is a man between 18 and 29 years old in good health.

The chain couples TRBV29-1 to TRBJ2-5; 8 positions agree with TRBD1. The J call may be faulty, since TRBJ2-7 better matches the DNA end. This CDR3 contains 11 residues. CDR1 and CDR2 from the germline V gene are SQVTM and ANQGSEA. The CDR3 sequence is CSLRQGSEQYF. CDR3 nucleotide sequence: TGCAGCCTTAGACAGGGGAGCGAGCAGTACTTC.

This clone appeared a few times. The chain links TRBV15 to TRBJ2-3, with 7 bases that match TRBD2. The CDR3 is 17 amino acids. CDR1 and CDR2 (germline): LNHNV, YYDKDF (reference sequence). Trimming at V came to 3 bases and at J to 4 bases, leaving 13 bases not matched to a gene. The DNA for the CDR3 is TGTGCCACCAGCAGTGTCGCGGGGACTAACGATGCAGATACGCAGTATTTT. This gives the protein CATSSVAGTNDADTQYF.

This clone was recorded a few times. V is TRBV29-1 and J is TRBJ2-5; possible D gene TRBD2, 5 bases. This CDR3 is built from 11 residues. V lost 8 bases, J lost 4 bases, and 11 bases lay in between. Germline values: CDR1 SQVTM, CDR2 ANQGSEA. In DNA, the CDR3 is TGCAGCTCCAGTCGGGGAGAGACCCAGTACTTC. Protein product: CSSSRGETQYF.

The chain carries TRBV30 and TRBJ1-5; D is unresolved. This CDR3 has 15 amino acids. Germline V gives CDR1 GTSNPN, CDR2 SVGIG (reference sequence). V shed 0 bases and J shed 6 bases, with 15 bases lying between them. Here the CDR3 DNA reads TGTGCCTGGAGTGTTGGGCACTCTCGGCCTCAGCCCCAGCATTTT. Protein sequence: CAWSVGHSRPQPQHF.

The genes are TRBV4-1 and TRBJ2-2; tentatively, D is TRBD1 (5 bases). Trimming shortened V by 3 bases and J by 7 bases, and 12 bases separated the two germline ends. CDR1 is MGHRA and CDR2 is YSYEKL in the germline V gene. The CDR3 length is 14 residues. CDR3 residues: CASSHPGKGGELFF. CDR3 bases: TGCGCCAGCAGCCACCCAGGGAAGGGCGGGGAGCTGTTTTTT.

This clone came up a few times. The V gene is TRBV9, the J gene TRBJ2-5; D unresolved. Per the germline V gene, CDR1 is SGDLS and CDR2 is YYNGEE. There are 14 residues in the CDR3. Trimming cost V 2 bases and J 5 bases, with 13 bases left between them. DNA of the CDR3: TGTGCCAGCAGCGTCACAGTGTCGATGGAGACCCAGTACTTC. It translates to CASSVTVSMETQYF.